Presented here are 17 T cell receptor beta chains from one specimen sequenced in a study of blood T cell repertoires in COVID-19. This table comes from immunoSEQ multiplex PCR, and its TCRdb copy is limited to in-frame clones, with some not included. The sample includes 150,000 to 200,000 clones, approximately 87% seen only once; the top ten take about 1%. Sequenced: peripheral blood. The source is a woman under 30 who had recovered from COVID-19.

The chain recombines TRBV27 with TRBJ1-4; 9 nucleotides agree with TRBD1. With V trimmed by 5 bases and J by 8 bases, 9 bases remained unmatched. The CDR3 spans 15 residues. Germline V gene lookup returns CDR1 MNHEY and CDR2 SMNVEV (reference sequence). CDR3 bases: TGTGCCAGCAGTCAGGCCGGGACAGGGAGGGAAAAACTGTTTTTT. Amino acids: CASSQAGTGREKLFF.

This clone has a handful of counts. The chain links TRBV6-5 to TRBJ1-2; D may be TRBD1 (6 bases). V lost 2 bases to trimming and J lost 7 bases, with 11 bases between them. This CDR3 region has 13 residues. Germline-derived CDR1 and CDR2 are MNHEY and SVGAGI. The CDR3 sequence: CASSYRRGGGYTF. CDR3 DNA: TGTGCCAGCAGTTACCGGAGGGGGGGTGGCTACACCTTC.

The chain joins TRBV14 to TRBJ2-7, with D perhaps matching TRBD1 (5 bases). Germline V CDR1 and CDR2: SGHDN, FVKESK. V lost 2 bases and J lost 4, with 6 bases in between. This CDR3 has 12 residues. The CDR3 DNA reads TGTGCCAGCAGCCAATCAGGGTACGAGCAGTACTTC. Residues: CASSQSGYEQYF.

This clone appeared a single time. DNA for the CDR3: TGTGCCACCAGTGACCCGACGACCGGGAATCAGCCCCAGCATTTT. Encoded protein: CATSDPTTGNQPQHF. The chain carries TRBV24-1 and TRBJ1-5; D is undetermined. CDR1 is KGHDR, CDR2 SFDVKD, per germline. The CDR3 has 15 amino acids. V was clipped by 4 bases and J by 4 bases, with 13 bases between them.

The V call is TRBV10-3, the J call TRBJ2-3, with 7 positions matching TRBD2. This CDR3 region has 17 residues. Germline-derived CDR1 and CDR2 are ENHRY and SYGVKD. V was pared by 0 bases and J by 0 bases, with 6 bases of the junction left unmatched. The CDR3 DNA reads TGTGCCATCAGTGAGTCCCCGGGTAGCGGGAGCACAGATACGCAGTATTTT. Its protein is CAISESPGSGSTDTQYF.

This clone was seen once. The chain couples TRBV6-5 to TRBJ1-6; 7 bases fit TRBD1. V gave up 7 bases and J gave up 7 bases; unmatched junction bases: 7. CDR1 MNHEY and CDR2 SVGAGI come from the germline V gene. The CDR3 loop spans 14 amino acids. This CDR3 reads CASTLGGGNSPLHF. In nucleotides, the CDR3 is TGTGCCAGCACCCTAGGGGGCGGAAATTCACCCCTCCACTTT.

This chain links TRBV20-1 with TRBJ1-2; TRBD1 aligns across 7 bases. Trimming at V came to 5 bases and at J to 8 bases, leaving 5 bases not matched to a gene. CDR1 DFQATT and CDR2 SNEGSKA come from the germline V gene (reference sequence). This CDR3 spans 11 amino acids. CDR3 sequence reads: CSAPRGSGYTF. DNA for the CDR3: TGCAGTGCTCCCAGGGGGTCGGGCTACACCTTC.

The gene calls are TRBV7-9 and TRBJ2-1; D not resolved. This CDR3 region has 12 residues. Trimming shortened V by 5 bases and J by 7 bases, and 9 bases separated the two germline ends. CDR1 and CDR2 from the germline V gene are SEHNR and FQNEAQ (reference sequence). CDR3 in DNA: TGTGCCAGCAGCCCGAACAAGAATGAGCAGTTCTTC. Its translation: CASSPNKNEQFF.

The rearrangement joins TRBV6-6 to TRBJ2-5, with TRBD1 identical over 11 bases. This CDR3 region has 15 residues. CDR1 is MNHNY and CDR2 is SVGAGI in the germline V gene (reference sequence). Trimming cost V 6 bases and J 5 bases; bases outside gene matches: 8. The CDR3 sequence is CASSSWTGGMETQYF. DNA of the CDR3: TGTGCCAGCAGCAGCTGGACAGGGGGCATGGAGACCCAGTACTTC.

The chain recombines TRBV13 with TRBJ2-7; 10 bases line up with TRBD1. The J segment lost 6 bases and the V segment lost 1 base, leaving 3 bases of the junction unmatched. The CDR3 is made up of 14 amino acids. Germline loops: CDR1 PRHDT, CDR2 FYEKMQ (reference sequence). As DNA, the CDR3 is TGTGCCAGCAGCTTAGAGGGACAGGGGATCGAGCAGTACTTC. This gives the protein CASSLEGQGIEQYF.

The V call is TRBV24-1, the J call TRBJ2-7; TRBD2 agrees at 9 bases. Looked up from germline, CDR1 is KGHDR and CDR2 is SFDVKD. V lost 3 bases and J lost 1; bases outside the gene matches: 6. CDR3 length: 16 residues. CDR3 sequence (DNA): TGTGCCACCAGTGATCCGGCGGGGGGGGCGTCCTACGAGCAGTACTTC. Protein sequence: CATSDPAGGASYEQYF.

The DNA of the CDR3 is TGTGCCAGCAGCTTAGGTTGGAAGGGGAAGGATACGCAGTATTTT. Protein sequence: CASSLGWKGKDTQYF. The rearrangement links TRBV11-3 to TRBJ2-3; a weak D match, TRBD1 (5 bases). V was shortened by 1 base and J by 6 bases, with 14 bases between the two germline ends. The CDR3 consists of 15 residues. The germline CDR1 and CDR2 sequences are SGHNT and YENEEA.

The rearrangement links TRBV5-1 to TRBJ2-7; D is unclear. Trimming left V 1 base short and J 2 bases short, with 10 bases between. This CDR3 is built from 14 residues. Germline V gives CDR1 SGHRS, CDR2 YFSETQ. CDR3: CASSLNGEAYEQYF. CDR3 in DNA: TGCGCCAGCAGCTTGAATGGAGAGGCCTACGAGCAGTACTTC.

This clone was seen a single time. CDR3 residues: CASRPGTGFHSNQPQHF. In DNA form, the CDR3 reads TGTGCCAGCAGGCCCGGGACAGGGTTTCACAGCAATCAGCCCCAGCATTTT. The genes are TRBV28 and TRBJ1-5, with TRBD1 matching over 9 bases. The CDR3 runs 17 residues. V trimming: 6 bases; J trimming: 1 base; junction bases outside the gene matches: 10. Germline V CDR1 and CDR2: MDHEN, SYDVKM.

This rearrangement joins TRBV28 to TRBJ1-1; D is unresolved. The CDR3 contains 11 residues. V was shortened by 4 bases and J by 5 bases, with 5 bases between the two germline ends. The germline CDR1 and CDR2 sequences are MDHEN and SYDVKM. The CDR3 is CASSSSTEAFF. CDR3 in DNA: TGTGCCAGCAGTTCCAGTACTGAAGCTTTCTTT.

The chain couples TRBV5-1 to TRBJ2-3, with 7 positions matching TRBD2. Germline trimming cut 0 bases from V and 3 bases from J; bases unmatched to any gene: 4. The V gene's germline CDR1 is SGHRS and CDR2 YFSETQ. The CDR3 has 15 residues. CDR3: CASSLGGSITDTQYF. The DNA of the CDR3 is TGCGCCAGCAGCTTGGGCGGGAGTATTACAGATACGCAGTATTTT.

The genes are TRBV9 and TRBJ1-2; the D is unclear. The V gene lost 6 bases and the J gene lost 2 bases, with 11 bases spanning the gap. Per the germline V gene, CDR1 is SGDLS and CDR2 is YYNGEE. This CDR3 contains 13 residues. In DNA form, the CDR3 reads TGTGCCAGCACCGGAGCCGCGAACTATGGCTACACCTTC. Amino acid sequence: CASTGAANYGYTF.